The 27 T cell receptor beta chains listed next were all sequenced from one sample in a study of blood T cells in healthy people across ages. Together with a sample-barcoded 5' primer, a J-beta primer mix was included in a second PCR lasting about 7 to 11 cycles. TCRdb reanalysed the 5' RACE reads using MiXCR and keeps one entry per CDR3 protein. The sample contains fewer than 1,200,000 distinct CDR3 sequences, under 30% of which appear only once. This same sample was also part of a study on T cells of mothers and their children.

The sample consisted of blood. The receptor source for this set is a girl aged 2 to 10 in good health.

This clonotype was counted a few times. The chain couples TRBV5-6 to TRBJ1-2; 8 bases agree with TRBD1. V lost 4 bases and J lost 1; bases outside the gene matches: 6. The CDR3 is 15 residues long. Germline loops: CDR1 SGHDT, CDR2 YYEEEE. CDR3 amino acids: CASSAWTGINYGYTF. The CDR3 DNA sequence: TGTGCCAGCAGCGCATGGACAGGGATTAACTATGGCTACACCTTC.

The V and J genes are TRBV6-2 or TRBV6-3 and TRBJ2-5; no firm D call. The DNA end is more similar to TRBJ2-7, so the J call may be wrong. Germline V gene lookup returns CDR1 MNHEY and CDR2 SVGEGT. CDR3 length equals 11 residues. DNA for the CDR3: TGTGCCAGCAGTTCGGACCACGAGCAGTACTTC. It specifies CASSSDHEQYF.

This clonotype was seen only a few times. The chain is built from TRBV4-1 and TRBJ2-7; D call uncertain. The CDR3 totals 13 residues. Trimming removed 0 bases from V and 9 bases from J, with 12 bases in between. In germline, CDR1 is MGHRA, CDR2 YSYEKL. This chain's CDR3 is CASSQENEIRQYF. The CDR3 DNA follows: TGCGCCAGCAGCCAAGAGAACGAGATCAGGCAGTACTTC.

Of note for this clonotype: A read error may produce the germline difference seen at one junction end. The rearrangement links TRBV7-9 to TRBJ2-7, with 11 bases fitting TRBD2. Germline CDR1 SEHNR, CDR2 FQNEAQ (reference sequence). The length of the CDR3 is 15 residues. Here the CDR3 reads CASSLSTSGIASKVF. For the CDR3, the DNA is TGTGCCAGCAGCCTTTCGACTAGCGGGATTGCGAGTAAGGTCTTC.

This clonotype was counted at least ten times. This rearrangement joins TRBV20-1 to TRBJ2-4; perhaps TRBD1 as D (6 bases). V lost 5 bases, J lost 1 base, and 21 bases lay in between. Looked up from germline, CDR1 is DFQATT and CDR2 is SNEGSKA (reference sequence). This CDR3 has 17 residues. The CDR3 is CSARLTRGEWAKNIQYF. The CDR3 DNA reads TGCAGTGCTCGACTGACCAGGGGCGAGTGGGCCAAAAACATTCAGTACTTC.

V and J are TRBV7-2 and TRBJ2-2, with D perhaps matching TRBD2 (5 bases). CDR3 size: 15 residues. With 7 bases removed from V and 4 bases from J, the gap between germline ends came to 16 bases. CDR1 SGHTA and CDR2 FQGNSA come from the germline V gene. The CDR3 region is CASTTYGGLTGELFF. The CDR3 DNA follows: TGTGCCAGCACCACTTATGGAGGCCTCACCGGGGAGCTGTTTTTT.

This clonotype has a single count. The CDR3 DNA is TGTGCCACCACGAAGGGTTATGGCTACACCTTC. Protein: CATTKGYGYTF. The V gene is TRBV6-5, the J gene TRBJ1-2; no clear D. The CDR3 is made up of 11 amino acids. With 10 bases removed from V and 5 bases from J, the gap between germline ends came to 11 bases. CDR1 MNHEY and CDR2 SVGAGI come from the germline V gene.

The genes are TRBV6-6 and TRBJ2-3; D unclear. The CDR3 runs to 14 residues. V was shortened by 6 bases and J by 0 bases, with 10 bases between the two germline ends. CDR1 and CDR2 from the germline V gene are MNHNY and SVGAGI (reference sequence). The CDR3 DNA sequence: TGTGCCAGCAGAAGAGCGTCTAGCACAGATACGCAGTATTTT. As protein: CASRRASSTDTQYF.

This chain connects TRBV11-2 to TRBJ2-5, with no clear D. CDR3 length equals 15 residues. Trimming removed 1 base from V and 5 bases from J, with 14 bases in between. Germline V gene lookup returns CDR1 SGHAT and CDR2 FQNNGV. As DNA, the CDR3 is TGTGCCAGCAGCTTAGCTAGTGGTCGGGCGGAGACCCAGTACTTC. This sequence encodes CASSLASGRAETQYF.

The V call is TRBV11-2, the J call TRBJ2-7; the D gene is possibly TRBD2 (5 bases). The germline gives CDR1 SGHAT, CDR2 FQNNGV. CDR3 length equals 14 residues. V was cut by 5 bases and J by 5 bases, with 16 bases left in between. CDR3 DNA: TGTGCCAGCAGCCTATGGACCGGGATAGACGAGCAGTACTTC. Translated, it gives CASSLWTGIDEQYF.

The CDR3 DNA is TGTGCCAGCAGCCACGGGCGGTGGTTCACCTTC. The encoded protein is CASSHGRWFTF. The genes are TRBV3-1 and TRBJ1-2; D unresolved. Trimming cost V 3 bases and J 13 bases, with 12 bases left between them. Germline V gives CDR1 LGHDT, CDR2 YNNKEL (reference sequence). The CDR3 is 11 amino acids. The full variable domain, with the rest looked up from reference TRBV3-1 and TRBJ1-2, is DTAVSQTPKYLVTQMGNDKSIKCEQNLGHDTMYWYKQDSKKFLKIMFSYNNKELIINETVPNRFSPKSPDKAHLNLHINSLELGDSAVYFCASSHGRWFTFGSGTRLTVV.

A few counts support this clonotype. The chain carries TRBV20-1 and TRBJ1-6, with 7 bases fitting TRBD1. This CDR3 has 13 residues. From germline, CDR1 is DFQATT and CDR2 SNEGSKA (reference sequence). V shed 6 bases and J 9 bases; nucleotides not matched to a gene: 8. The CDR3: CSAVTGDASPLHF. The CDR3 bases are TGCAGTGCCGTAACAGGGGATGCTTCACCCCTCCACTTT.

This clonotype was detected only a few times. This chain connects TRBV14 to TRBJ2-1; D not certain. Trimming cost V 3 bases and J 11 bases, with 8 bases left between them. Per germline, CDR1 SGHDN and CDR2 FVKESK. This CDR3 region has 11 residues. DNA for the CDR3: TGTGCCAGCAGCCAGGCCTATCAGCAGTTCTTC. It codes for CASSQAYQQFF.

The chain uses TRBV28 and TRBJ2-5; TRBD1 agrees at 11 bases. This CDR3 contains 14 residues. Germline values: CDR1 MDHEN, CDR2 SYDVKM. V trimming: 3 bases; J trimming: 7 bases; junction bases outside the gene matches: 4. In DNA form, the CDR3 reads TGTGCCAGCAGTTTGGGGGGGACAGGGGGGACCCAGTACTTC. This translates into CASSLGGTGGTQYF.

The chain recombines TRBV7-9 with TRBJ2-7, with D perhaps TRBD1 (5 bases). Per the germline V gene, CDR1 is SEHNR and CDR2 is FQNEAQ (reference sequence). Trimming cost V 5 bases and J 7 bases, with 12 bases left between them. This CDR3 region has 12 residues. The CDR3 region has the DNA TGTGCCAGCAGCCCCGACAGTAGGGAGCAGTACTTC. It codes for CASSPDSREQYF.

This clonotype has only a few counts. The chain recombines TRBV29-1 with TRBJ2-5; D gene ambiguous. CDR1 SQVTM and CDR2 ANQGSEA come from the germline V gene. V was pared by 1 base and J by 5 bases, with 17 bases between. The CDR3 covers 15 residues. This chain's CDR3 is CSVEVVAVPQETQYF. The CDR3 coding sequence is TGCAGCGTTGAAGTGGTGGCAGTCCCTCAGGAGACCCAGTACTTC. Full variable domain (outside the CDR3, taken from reference TRBV29-1 and TRBJ2-5): SAVISQKPSRDICQRGTSLTIQCQVDSQVTMMFWYRQQPGQSLTLIATANQGSEATYESGFVIDKFPISRPNLTFSTLTVSNMSPEDSSIYLCSVEVVAVPQETQYFGPGTRLLVL.

This clonotype occurred a few times. The chain links TRBV20-1 to TRBJ2-2; 9 nucleotides agree with TRBD2. The CDR3 contains 14 residues. Trimming at V came to 6 bases and at J to 8 bases, leaving 10 bases not matched to a gene. Germline lookup yields CDR1 DFQATT and CDR2 SNEGSKA (reference sequence). CDR3 bases: TGCAGTGCCGCGGCGGGAGGGCCGTCGGGGGAGCTGTTTTTT. As protein: CSAAAGGPSGELFF.

The chain is built from TRBV6-1 and TRBJ2-7; D remains unclear. The J call may be mistaken, given a closer DNA end match to TRBJ2-5. The germline CDR1 and CDR2 sequences are MNHNS and SASEGT. The CDR3 has 15 residues. As DNA, the CDR3 is TGTGCCAGCAGTGGAGTAGACTCGGGTTGGGAGACCCAGTACTTC. Translation: CASSGVDSGWETQYF.

This sequence joins TRBV24-1 and TRBJ2-5, with 9 bases lining up with TRBD2. The J call may not be correct, given that the DNA end is closer to TRBJ2-1. This CDR3 region has 17 residues. Germline V gives CDR1 KGHDR, CDR2 SFDVKD. The CDR3 loop reads CATSGRHIAGALDEQFF. Written as DNA, the CDR3 is TGTGCCACCAGTGGTCGTCATATAGCGGGGGCTTTGGATGAGCAGTTCTTC.

This clonotype was counted many times. The chain carries TRBV20-1 and TRBJ2-1, with TRBD2 matching 10 bases. Per the germline V gene, CDR1 is DFQATT and CDR2 is SNEGSKA (reference sequence). Trimming removed 5 bases from V and 7 bases from J; junction bases left unmatched: 8. The CDR3 loop spans 14 amino acids. The CDR3 region is CSARLAGELNEQFF. CDR3 DNA: TGCAGTGCTCGTCTAGCGGGAGAGTTGAATGAGCAGTTCTTC.

In this sample, this clonotype turned up a few times. The chain couples TRBV11-1 to TRBJ2-3; 10 bases are a match to TRBD2. V lost 5 bases and J lost 0; bases outside the gene matches: 5. Germline CDR1 and CDR2: SGHAT and FQDESV (reference sequence). This CDR3 has 16 residues. The CDR3 coding sequence is TGTGCCAGCAGCGTCGGACTAGCGGTGAGCACAGATACGCAGTATTTT. It codes for CASSVGLAVSTDTQYF.

The rearrangement uses TRBV28 and TRBJ2-5; the match to TRBD2 covers 8 bases. The DNA end favors TRBJ2-7, so the J call may be wrong. The CDR3 extends over 14 amino acids. Germline CDR1 is MDHEN and CDR2 is SYDVKM. The CDR3 protein is CASGLVGREYEQYF. For the CDR3, the DNA is TGTGCCAGCGGGCTAGTCGGGAGGGAATACGAGCAGTACTTC.

The chain carries TRBV6-6 and TRBJ1-5, with D possibly TRBD1 on 6 matching bases. Germline values: CDR1 MNHNY, CDR2 SVGAGI (reference sequence). The CDR3 has 14 amino acids. V was pared by 6 bases and J by 0 bases, with 9 bases between. The CDR3 nucleotides are TGTGCCAGCAGGGGGGGGCCTAGCAATCAGCCCCAGCATTTT. Its translation: CASRGGPSNQPQHF.

This sequence joins TRBV29-1 and TRBJ1-4, with D hard to call. CDR1 is SQVTM, CDR2 ANQGSEA, per germline. Trimming removed 1 base at V and 11 bases at J, with 17 bases between. The CDR3 sequence is 14 residues long. CDR3 region: CSVEVRDAPEKLFF. In DNA, the CDR3 is TGCAGCGTTGAAGTCCGCGACGCGCCGGAGAAACTGTTTTTT.

This clonotype was seen only a few times. The rearrangement uses TRBV27 and TRBJ1-6, with 10 bases fitting TRBD1. Unmatched junction bases numbered 3, after V lost 5 bases and J lost 14 bases. Germline values: CDR1 MNHEY, CDR2 SMNVEV (reference sequence). This CDR3 contains 12 residues. CDR3 DNA sequence: TGTGCCAGCAGTAGGACAGGGGGGGCCCTCCACTTT. It yields the protein CASSRTGGALHF.

The table lists this clonotype with a few counts. The chain links TRBV12-3 or TRBV12-4 to TRBJ2-3; TRBD2 is a possible D gene (5 bases). Trimming pared 5 bases from V and 1 base from J, leaving 10 bases between. The CDR3 contains 14 residues. The CDR3: CASSRSGGTDTQYF. The CDR3 region has the DNA TGTGCCAGCAGTCGCTCCGGGGGCACAGATACGCAGTATTTT.

The V gene is TRBV28, the J gene TRBJ1-5, with D possibly being TRBD1 (6 bases). Trimming took 4 bases from V and 2 from J, leaving 15 bases between them. CDR3 length equals 16 residues. Germline CDR1 is MDHEN and CDR2 is SYDVKM. The CDR3 loop reads CASSSPQGGGNQPQHF. The CDR3, as DNA: TGTGCCAGCAGTTCCCCACAGGGTGGCGGCAATCAGCCCCAGCATTTT.